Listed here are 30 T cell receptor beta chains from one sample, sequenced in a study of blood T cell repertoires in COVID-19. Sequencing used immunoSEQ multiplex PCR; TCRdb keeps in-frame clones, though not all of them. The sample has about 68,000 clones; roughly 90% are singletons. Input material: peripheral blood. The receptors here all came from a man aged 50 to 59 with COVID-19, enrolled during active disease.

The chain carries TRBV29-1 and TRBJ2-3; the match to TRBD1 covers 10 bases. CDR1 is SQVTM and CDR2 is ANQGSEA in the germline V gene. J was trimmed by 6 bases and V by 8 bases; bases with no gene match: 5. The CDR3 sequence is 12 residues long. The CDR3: CSWDRGQDTQYF. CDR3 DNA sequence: TGCAGCTGGGACAGGGGTCAGGATACGCAGTATTTT.

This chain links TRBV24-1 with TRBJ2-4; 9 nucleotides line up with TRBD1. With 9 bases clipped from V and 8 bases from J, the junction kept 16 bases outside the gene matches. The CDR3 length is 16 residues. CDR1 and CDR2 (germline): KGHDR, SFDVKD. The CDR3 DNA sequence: TGTGCCACCGAAAGAGGGACAGGGACCCCCTTGTACATTCAGTACTTC. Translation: CATERGTGTPLYIQYF.

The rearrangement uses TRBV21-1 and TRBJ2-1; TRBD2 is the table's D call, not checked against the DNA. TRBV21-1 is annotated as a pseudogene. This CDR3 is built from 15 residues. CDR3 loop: CASSKRRLAGNEQFF. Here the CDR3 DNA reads TGTGCCAGCAGCAAAAGAAGACTAGCGGGCAATGAGCAGTTCTTC.

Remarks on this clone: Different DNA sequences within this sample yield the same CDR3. The CDR3 here is CASSLLAADTQYF. Here the CDR3 DNA reads TGTGCCAGCAGTTTGCTAGCAGCAGATACGCAGTATTTT. The V call is TRBV12-3 or TRBV12-4, the J call TRBJ2-3; D may be TRBD2 (5 bases). This CDR3 comprises 13 residues. Trimming removed 3 bases from V and 4 bases from J, with 8 bases in between.

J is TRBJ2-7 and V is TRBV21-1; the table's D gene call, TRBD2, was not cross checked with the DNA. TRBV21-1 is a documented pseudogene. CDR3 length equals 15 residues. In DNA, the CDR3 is TGTGCCAGCAGCCAAGCCTACGCCCGAAACTACGAGCAGTACGTC. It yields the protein CASSQAYARNYEQYV.

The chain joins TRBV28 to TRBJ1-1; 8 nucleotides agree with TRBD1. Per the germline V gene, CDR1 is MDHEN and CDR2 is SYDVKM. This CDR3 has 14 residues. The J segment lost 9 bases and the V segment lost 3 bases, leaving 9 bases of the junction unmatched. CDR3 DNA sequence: TGTGCCAGCAGTTTCGTAGTCCGGACAGGGAAAGCTTTCTTT. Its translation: CASSFVVRTGKAFF.

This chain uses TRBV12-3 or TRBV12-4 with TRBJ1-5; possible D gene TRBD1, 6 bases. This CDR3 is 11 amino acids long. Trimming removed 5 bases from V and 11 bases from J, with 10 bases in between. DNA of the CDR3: TGTGCCAGCAGTCCCGGACAGACCCAGCATTTT. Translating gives CASSPGQTQHF.

This chain's CDR3 is CSASTSGRGTGTDTQYF. CDR3 nucleotides: TGCAGTGCTAGTACTAGCGGGAGGGGGACGGGGACAGATACGCAGTATTTT. The chain combines TRBV20-1 with TRBJ2-3; 13 nucleotides line up with TRBD2. CDR1 DFQATT and CDR2 SNEGSKA come from the germline V gene (reference sequence). This CDR3 is 17 amino acids long. V trimming: 3 bases; J trimming: 3 bases; junction bases outside the gene matches: 9.

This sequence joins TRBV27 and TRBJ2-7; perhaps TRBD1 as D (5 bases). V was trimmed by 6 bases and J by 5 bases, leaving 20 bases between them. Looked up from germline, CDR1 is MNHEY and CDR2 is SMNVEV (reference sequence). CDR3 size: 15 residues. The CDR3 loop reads CASSPQGALIDEQYF. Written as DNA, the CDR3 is TGTGCCAGCAGCCCACAAGGGGCGCTTATCGACGAGCAGTACTTC.

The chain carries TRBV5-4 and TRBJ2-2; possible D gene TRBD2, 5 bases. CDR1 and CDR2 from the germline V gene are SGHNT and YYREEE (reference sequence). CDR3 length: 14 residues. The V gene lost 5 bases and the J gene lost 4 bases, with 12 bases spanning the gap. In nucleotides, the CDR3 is TGTGCCAGCAGTTTCGGACTTTCCACCGGGGAGCTGTTTTTT. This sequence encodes CASSFGLSTGELFF.

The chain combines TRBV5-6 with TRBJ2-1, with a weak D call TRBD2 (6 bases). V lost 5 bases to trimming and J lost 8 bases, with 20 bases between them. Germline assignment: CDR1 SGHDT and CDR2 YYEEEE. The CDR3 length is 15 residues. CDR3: CASRPGRWLQDEQFF. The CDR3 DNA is TGTGCCAGCAGACCAGGGAGGTGGCTCCAGGATGAGCAGTTCTTC. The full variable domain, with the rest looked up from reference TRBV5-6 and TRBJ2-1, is DAGVTQSPTHLIKTRGQQVTLRCSPKSGHDTVSWYQQALGQGPQFIFQYYEEEERQRGNFPDRFSGHQFPNYSSELNVNALLLGDSALYLCASRPGRWLQDEQFFGPGTRLTVL.

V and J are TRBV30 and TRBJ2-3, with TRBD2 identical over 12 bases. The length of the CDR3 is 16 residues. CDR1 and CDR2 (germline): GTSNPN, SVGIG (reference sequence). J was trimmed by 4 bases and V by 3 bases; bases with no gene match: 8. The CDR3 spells CAWSPLAGGRADTQYF. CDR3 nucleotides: TGTGCCTGGAGCCCTCTAGCGGGAGGGCGGGCAGATACGCAGTATTTT.

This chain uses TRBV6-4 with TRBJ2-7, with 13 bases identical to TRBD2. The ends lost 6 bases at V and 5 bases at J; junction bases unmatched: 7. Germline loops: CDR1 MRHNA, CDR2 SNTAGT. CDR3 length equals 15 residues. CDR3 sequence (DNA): TGTGCCAGCAGGCTCCGACTAGCGGGAGGTCACGAGCAGTACGTC. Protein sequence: CASRLRLAGGHEQYV.

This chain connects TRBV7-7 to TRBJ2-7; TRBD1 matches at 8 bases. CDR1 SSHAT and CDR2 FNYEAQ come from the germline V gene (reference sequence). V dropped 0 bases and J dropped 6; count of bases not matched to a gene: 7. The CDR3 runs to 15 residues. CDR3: CASSLAGTGDAEQYF. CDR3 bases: TGTGCCAGCAGCTTAGCTGGGACAGGAGACGCCGAGCAGTACTTC.

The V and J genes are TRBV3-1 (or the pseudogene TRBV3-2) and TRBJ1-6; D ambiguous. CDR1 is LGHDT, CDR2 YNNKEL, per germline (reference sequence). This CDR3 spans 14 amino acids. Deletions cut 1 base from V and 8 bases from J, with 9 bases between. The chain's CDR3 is CASSQGYGDSPLHF. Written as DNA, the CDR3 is TGTGCCAGCAGCCAAGGATATGGAGATTCACCCCTCCACTTT.

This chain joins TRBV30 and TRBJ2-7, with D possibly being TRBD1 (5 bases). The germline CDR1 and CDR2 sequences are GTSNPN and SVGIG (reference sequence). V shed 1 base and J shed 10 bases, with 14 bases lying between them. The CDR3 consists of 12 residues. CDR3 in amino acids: CAWSALGQGQYF. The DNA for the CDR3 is TGTGCCTGGAGTGCCCTTGGGCAGGGTCAGTACTTC. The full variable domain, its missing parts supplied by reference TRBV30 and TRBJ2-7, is SQTIHQWPATLVQPVGSPLSLECTVEGTSNPNLYWYRQAAGRGLQLLFYSVGIGQISSEVPQNLSASRPQDRQFILSSKKLLLSDSGFYLCAWSALGQGQYFGPGTRLTVT.

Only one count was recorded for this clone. The CDR3 here is CASSSESNYGYTF. The DNA for the CDR3 is TGTGCCAGCAGCTCTGAGTCCAACTATGGCTACACCTTC. This rearrangement joins TRBV7-9 to TRBJ1-2; no reliable D call. The germline V gene encodes CDR1 SEHNR and CDR2 FQNEAQ (reference sequence). This CDR3 spans 13 amino acids. Trimming pared 4 bases from V and 2 bases from J, leaving 8 bases between.

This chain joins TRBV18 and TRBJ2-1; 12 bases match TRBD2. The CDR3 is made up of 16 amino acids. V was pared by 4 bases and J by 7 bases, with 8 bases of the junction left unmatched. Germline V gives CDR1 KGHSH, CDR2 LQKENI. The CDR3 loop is CASSLRTSGVGNEQFF. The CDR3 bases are TGTGCCAGCTCACTACGGACTAGCGGGGTGGGGAATGAGCAGTTCTTC.

The CDR3 region has the DNA TGCGCCAGCAGCACAGGACAGGGGGAAAAACTGTTTTTT. It translates to CASSTGQGEKLFF. The chain uses TRBV5-1 and TRBJ1-4, with 9 bases lining up with TRBD1. The CDR3 spans 13 residues. Per the germline V gene, CDR1 is SGHRS and CDR2 is YFSETQ. With V trimmed by 4 bases and J by 8 bases, 3 bases remained unmatched.

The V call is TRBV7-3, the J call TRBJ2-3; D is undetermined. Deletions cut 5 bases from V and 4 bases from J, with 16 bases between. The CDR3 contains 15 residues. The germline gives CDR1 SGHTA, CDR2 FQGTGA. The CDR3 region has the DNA TGTGCCAGCAGCCCCTCGTCGGCGGCCTCAGATACGCAGTATTTT. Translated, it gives CASSPSSAASDTQYF.

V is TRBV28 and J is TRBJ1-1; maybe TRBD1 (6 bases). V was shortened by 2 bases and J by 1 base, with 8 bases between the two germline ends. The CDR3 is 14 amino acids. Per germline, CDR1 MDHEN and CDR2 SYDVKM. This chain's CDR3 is CASSLPQGNTEAFF. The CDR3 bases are TGTGCCAGCAGTTTACCACAGGGGAACACTGAAGCTTTCTTT.

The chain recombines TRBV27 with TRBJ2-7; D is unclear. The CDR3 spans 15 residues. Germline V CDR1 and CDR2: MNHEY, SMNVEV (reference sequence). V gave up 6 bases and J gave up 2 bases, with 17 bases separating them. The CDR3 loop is CASRTSPTPTYEQYF. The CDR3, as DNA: TGTGCCAGCAGGACCTCCCCGACTCCAACCTACGAGCAGTACTTC.

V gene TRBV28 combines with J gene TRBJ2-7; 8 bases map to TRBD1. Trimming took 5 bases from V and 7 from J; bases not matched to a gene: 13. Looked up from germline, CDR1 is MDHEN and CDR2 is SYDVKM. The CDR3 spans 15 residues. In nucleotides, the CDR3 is TGTGCCAGCAGTCCCGGGACAGGCGCGGATCGGGAGCAGTACTTC. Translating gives CASSPGTGADREQYF.

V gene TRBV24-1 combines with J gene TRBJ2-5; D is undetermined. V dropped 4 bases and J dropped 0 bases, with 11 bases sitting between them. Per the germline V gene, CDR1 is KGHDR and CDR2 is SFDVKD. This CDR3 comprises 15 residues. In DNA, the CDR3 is TGTGCCACCAGTGACCCGGTTGCGTACCAAGAGACCCAGTACTTC. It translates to CATSDPVAYQETQYF.

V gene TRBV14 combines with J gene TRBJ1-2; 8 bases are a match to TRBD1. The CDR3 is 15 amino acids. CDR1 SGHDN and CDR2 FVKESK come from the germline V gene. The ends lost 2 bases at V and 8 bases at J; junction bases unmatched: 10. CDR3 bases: TGTGCCAGCAGCCAATCCCGGACAGGGATTCTGGGCTACACCTTC. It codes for CASSQSRTGILGYTF.

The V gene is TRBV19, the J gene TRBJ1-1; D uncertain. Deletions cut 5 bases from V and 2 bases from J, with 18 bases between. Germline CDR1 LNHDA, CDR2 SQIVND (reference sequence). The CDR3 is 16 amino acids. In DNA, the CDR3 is TGTGCCAGTAGTGCACCCGTCACGATTAGAAACACTGAAGCTTTCTTT. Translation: CASSAPVTIRNTEAFF.

The CDR3 DNA reads as TGTGCCAGCAGTTACATGGGCTGGGGGCCTGAAAAACTGTTTTTT. Protein: CASSYMGWGPEKLFF. J is TRBJ1-4 and V is TRBV6-5, with D possibly TRBD1 on 6 matching bases. Trimming removed 2 bases at V and 7 bases at J, with 14 bases between. Germline V lookup: CDR1 MNHEY, CDR2 SVGAGI. The length of the CDR3 is 15 residues.

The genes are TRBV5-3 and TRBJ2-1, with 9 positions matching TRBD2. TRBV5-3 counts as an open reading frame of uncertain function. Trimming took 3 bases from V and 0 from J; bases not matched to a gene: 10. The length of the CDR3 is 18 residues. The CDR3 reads CARSSDWTSVLSYNEQFF. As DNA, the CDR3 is TGTGCCAGAAGCTCTGATTGGACTAGCGTCCTCTCCTACAATGAGCAGTTCTTC.

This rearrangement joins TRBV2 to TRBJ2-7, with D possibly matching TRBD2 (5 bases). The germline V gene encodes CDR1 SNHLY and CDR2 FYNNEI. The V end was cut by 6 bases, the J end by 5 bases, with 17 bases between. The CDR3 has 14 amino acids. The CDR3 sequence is CASRAGGVFNEQYF. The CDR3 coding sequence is TGTGCCAGCAGGGCAGGAGGAGTTTTTAACGAGCAGTACTTC.

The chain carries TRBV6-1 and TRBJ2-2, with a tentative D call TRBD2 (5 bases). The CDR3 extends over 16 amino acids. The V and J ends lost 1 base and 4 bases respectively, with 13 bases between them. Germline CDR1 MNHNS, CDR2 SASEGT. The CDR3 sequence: CASSEELDRPTGELFF. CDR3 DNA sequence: TGTGCCAGCAGTGAAGAACTAGATAGACCCACCGGGGAGCTGTTTTTT.